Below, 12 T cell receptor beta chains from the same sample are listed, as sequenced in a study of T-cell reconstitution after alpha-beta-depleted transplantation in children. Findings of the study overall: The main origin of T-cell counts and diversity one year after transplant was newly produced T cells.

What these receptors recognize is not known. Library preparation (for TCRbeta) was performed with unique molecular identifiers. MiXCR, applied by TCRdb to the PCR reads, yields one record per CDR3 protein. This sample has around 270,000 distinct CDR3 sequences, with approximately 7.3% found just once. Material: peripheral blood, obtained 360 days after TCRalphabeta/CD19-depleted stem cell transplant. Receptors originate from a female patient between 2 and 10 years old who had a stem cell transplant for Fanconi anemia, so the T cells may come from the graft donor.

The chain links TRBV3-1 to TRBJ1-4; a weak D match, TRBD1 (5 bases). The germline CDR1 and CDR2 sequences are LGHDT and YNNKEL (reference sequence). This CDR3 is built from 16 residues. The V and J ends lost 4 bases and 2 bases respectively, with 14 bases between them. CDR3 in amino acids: CASSPGTVATNEKLFF. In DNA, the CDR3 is TGTGCCAGCAGCCCCGGGACCGTTGCCACTAATGAAAAACTGTTTTTT.

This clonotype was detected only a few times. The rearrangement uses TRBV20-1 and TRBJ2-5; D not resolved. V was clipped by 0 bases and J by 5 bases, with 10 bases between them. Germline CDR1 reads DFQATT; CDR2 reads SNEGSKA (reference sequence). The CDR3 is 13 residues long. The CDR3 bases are TGCAGTGCTAGAGAAGGACGGTTGGAGACCCAGTACTTC. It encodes CSAREGRLETQYF.

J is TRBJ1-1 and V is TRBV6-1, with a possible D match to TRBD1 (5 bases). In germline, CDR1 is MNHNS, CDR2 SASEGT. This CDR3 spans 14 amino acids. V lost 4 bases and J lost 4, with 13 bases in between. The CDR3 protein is CASSGSRAGTEAFF. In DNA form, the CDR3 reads TGTGCCAGCAGTGGAAGCAGGGCTGGCACTGAAGCTTTCTTT.

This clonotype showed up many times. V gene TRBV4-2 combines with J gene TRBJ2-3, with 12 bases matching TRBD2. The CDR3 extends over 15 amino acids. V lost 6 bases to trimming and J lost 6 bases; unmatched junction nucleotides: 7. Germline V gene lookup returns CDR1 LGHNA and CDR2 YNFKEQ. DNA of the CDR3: TGTGCCAGCAGAGGCCTAGCGGGGGGGCCGGATACGCAGTATTTT. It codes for CASRGLAGGPDTQYF.

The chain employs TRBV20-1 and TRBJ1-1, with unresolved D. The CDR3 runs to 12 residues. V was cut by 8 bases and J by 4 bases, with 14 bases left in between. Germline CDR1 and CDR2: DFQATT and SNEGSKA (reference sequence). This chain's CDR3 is CSLPGTSTEAFF. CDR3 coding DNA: TGCAGTCTTCCGGGAACTTCCACTGAAGCTTTCTTT.

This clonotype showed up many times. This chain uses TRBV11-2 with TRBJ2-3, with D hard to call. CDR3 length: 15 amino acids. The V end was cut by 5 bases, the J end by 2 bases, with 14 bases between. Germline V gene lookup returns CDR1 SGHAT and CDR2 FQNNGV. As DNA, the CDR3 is TGTGCCAGCAGCCTAAAAGGGCAAATCACAGATACGCAGTATTTT. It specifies CASSLKGQITDTQYF.

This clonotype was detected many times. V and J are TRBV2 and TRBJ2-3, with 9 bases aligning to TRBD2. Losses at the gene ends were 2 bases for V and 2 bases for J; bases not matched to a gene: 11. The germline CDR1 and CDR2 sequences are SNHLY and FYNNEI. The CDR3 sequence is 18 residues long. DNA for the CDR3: TGTGCCAGCAGTGAAAAGGGTCTAGCGGGGTCACACACAGATACGCAGTATTTT. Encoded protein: CASSEKGLAGSHTDTQYF.

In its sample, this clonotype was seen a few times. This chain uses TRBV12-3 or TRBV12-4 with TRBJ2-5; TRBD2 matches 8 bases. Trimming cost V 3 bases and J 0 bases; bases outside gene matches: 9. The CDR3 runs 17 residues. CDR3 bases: TGTGCCAGCAGTTTTGGGGCGGGGGGTGTGTACCAAGAGACCCAGTACTTC. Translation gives CASSFGAGGVYQETQYF.

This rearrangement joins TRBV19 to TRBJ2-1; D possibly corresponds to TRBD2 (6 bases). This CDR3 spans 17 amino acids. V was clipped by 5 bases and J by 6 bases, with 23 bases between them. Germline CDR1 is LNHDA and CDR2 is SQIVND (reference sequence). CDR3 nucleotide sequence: TGTGCCAGTAGTCCTCGCCAAGGACTACCGGTAGGCAATGAGCAGTTCTTC. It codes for CASSPRQGLPVGNEQFF.

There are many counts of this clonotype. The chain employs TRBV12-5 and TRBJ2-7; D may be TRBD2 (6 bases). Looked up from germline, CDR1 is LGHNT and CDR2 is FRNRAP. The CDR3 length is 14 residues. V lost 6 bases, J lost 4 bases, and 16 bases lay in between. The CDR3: CASGPPGLRYEQYF. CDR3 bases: TGTGCTAGTGGGCCCCCGGGACTCCGATACGAGCAGTACTTC.

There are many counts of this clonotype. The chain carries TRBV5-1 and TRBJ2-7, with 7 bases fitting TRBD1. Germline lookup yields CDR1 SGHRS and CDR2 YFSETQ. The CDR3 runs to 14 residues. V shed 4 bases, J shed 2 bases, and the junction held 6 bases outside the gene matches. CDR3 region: CASSTRQGAYEQYF. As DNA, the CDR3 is TGCGCCAGCAGCACCCGACAGGGTGCCTACGAGCAGTACTTC.

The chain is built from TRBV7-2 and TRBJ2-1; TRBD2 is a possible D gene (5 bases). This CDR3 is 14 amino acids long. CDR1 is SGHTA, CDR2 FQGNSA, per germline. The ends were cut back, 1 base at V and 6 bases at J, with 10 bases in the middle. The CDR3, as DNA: TGTGCCAGCAGCTTAGGCATCCGGGGCAATGAGCAGTTCTTC. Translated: CASSLGIRGNEQFF.